A single sample is the source of the 18 T cell receptor beta chains below, sequenced in a study of blood T cell repertoires in COVID-19. Produced via immunoSEQ multiplex PCR; TCRdb's table is partial and in-frame only. The table includes some 240,000 clones, about 91% detected once. The specimen sequenced was peripheral blood. These receptors were collected from a woman in her 40s who had recovered from COVID-19.

The V gene is TRBV9, the J gene TRBJ1-4; D may be TRBD1 (6 bases). Trimming took 0 bases from V and 8 from J, leaving 11 bases between them. This CDR3 comprises 14 residues. The V gene's germline CDR1 is SGDLS and CDR2 YYNGEE. The CDR3 DNA follows: TGTGCCAGCAGCGTAGGGCTAACAGGGGAAAAACTGTTTTTT. It translates to CASSVGLTGEKLFF.

The chain carries TRBV28 and TRBJ1-4; no clear D. The CDR3 length is 11 residues. The V gene lost 3 bases and the J gene lost 8 bases, with 4 bases spanning the gap. The germline gives CDR1 MDHEN, CDR2 SYDVKM. The CDR3 spells CASSLREKLFF. The CDR3 bases are TGTGCCAGCAGTTTGAGGGAAAAACTGTTTTTT.

This clone appeared a single time. The chain combines TRBV9 with TRBJ2-1, with a possible D match to TRBD1 (5 bases). The CDR3 consists of 14 residues. CDR1 and CDR2 (germline): SGDLS, YYNGEE. Between the trimmed V and J ends, which lost 1 base and 9 bases, there was a span of 14 bases. This chain's CDR3 is CASSVRQGSGEQFF. The CDR3 DNA reads as TGTGCCAGCAGCGTAAGGCAGGGTAGTGGTGAGCAGTTCTTC.

The genes are TRBV29-1 and TRBJ2-5, with a tentative D call TRBD1 (6 bases). Germline V lookup: CDR1 SQVTM, CDR2 ANQGSEA. There are 13 residues in the CDR3. Trimming removed 8 bases at V and 5 bases at J, with 18 bases between. The CDR3 nucleotides are TGCAGCACATTCAGGGGACCAGACGAGACCCAGTACTTC. Translating it yields CSTFRGPDETQYF.

The chain carries TRBV7-2 and TRBJ2-3; 9 bases agree with TRBD2. The CDR3 is 15 residues long. The trim removed 5 bases at V and 5 bases at J, leaving 8 bases unmatched. Per germline, CDR1 SGHTA and CDR2 FQGNSA. Here the CDR3 reads CASSNLAGVRDTQYF. As DNA, the CDR3 is TGTGCCAGCAGCAATTTAGCGGGAGTGAGAGATACGCAGTATTTT.

V and J are TRBV6-2 or TRBV6-3 and TRBJ2-3; perhaps TRBD2 as D (5 bases). Trimming removed 6 bases at V and 5 bases at J, with 12 bases between. The CDR3 has 13 amino acids. Germline CDR1 is MNHEY and CDR2 is SVGEGT. DNA for the CDR3: TGTGCCAGCAGCCCCACAGCGGAAGATACGCAGTATTTT. Amino acid sequence: CASSPTAEDTQYF.

The chain carries TRBV9 and TRBJ1-4; D perhaps matches TRBD1 (5 bases). The CDR3 extends over 13 amino acids. The ends were cut back, 3 bases at V and 5 bases at J, with 8 bases in the middle. CDR1 SGDLS and CDR2 YYNGEE come from the germline V gene. The CDR3 DNA reads as TGTGCCAGCAGCGAGGGACTAAATGAAAAACTGTTTTTT. Amino acid sequence: CASSEGLNEKLFF.

In DNA form, the CDR3 reads TGCGCCAGCAGCCCGACTAGCGGGAGGGCCTACAATGAGCAGTTCTTC. This codes for CASSPTSGRAYNEQFF. The chain combines TRBV4-3 with TRBJ2-1; 14 bases match TRBD2. After removal of 4 bases from V and 2 bases from J, the junction contained 1 base not matched to a gene. This CDR3 comprises 16 residues. Germline V gives CDR1 LGHNA, CDR2 YSLEER.

This rearrangement joins TRBV7-9 to TRBJ2-1; the match to TRBD2 covers 13 bases. In germline, CDR1 is SEHNR, CDR2 FQNEAQ (reference sequence). The CDR3 consists of 15 residues. The ends lost 4 bases at V and 7 bases at J; junction bases unmatched: 4. The CDR3 DNA is TGTGCCAGCAGCTCGGGACTAGCGGGGTCTAATGAGCAGTTCTTC. It translates to CASSSGLAGSNEQFF.

With regard to this clone: The junction and the germline gene differ at one end; a read error may be behind it. The chain carries TRBV28 and TRBJ2-3; TRBD1 is a possible D gene (6 bases). CDR3 length: 13 residues. In germline, CDR1 is MDHEN, CDR2 SYDVKM. CDR3 sequence (DNA): TGTGCCAGCAGTTTCCCCCGGACAGATACGCGGTATTTT. It yields the protein CASSFPRTDTRYF.

This clone is a singleton in its sample. The genes are TRBV18 and TRBJ1-1; the match to TRBD1 covers 12 bases. V dropped 5 bases and J dropped 3; count of bases not matched to a gene: 16. Per the germline V gene, CDR1 is KGHSH and CDR2 is LQKENI. This CDR3 is 19 amino acids long. CDR3 coding DNA: TGTGCCAGCTCATCCCAGCCGGGGACAGGGGGCGCGGAGGACACTGAAGCTTTCTTT. Protein: CASSSQPGTGGAEDTEAFF.

The gene calls are TRBV10-3 and TRBJ2-3; 12 nucleotides agree with TRBD2. The CDR3 contains 15 residues. From germline, CDR1 is ENHRY and CDR2 SYGVKD. J was trimmed by 6 bases and V by 7 bases; bases with no gene match: 8. The CDR3 DNA reads as TGTGCCATCACCCGACTAGCGGGAGATATGGATACGCAGTATTTT. As protein: CAITRLAGDMDTQYF.

This clone was observed a few times. The chain links TRBV19 to TRBJ1-5; TRBD1 might be the D (6 bases). The germline V gene encodes CDR1 LNHDA and CDR2 SQIVND (reference sequence). There are 14 residues in the CDR3. The ends were cut back, 5 bases at V and 3 bases at J, with 11 bases in the middle. The DNA of the CDR3 is TGTGCCAGTAGTTTTACAGGGCCCAATCAGCCCCAGCATTTT. Translation gives CASSFTGPNQPQHF.

This clone was counted a single time. V and J are TRBV6-2 or TRBV6-3 and TRBJ2-5; maybe TRBD1 (6 bases). Deletions cut 5 bases from V and 2 bases from J, with 18 bases between. Per germline, CDR1 MNHEY and CDR2 SVGEGT. This CDR3 has 16 amino acids. The CDR3 region has the DNA TGTGCCAGCAGTCCCGGGTGGGGGACAATACAAGAGACCCAGTACTTC. This gives the protein CASSPGWGTIQETQYF.

This chain joins TRBV10-1 and TRBJ2-2; possibly TRBD2 for D (5 bases). This CDR3 contains 13 residues. CDR1 is WNHNN and CDR2 is SYGVQD in the germline V gene (reference sequence). V shed 9 bases and J shed 4 bases, with 12 bases lying between them. CDR3 in amino acids: CASTDSVTGELFF. The CDR3 DNA reads as TGCGCCAGTACGGACTCAGTCACCGGGGAGCTGTTTTTT.

The CDR3 nucleotides are TGTGCCAGTAGTATTGGGGGGGTAGTGTATCAGCCCCAGCATTTT. Its protein is CASSIGGVVYQPQHF. The chain recombines TRBV19 with TRBJ1-5; tentatively, D is TRBD1 (5 bases). The CDR3 contains 15 residues. Trimming cost V 3 bases and J 5 bases, with 14 bases left between them. CDR1 and CDR2 (germline): LNHDA, SQIVND (reference sequence).

The chain joins TRBV11-3 to TRBJ2-3; D remains unclear. The CDR3 runs to 15 residues. V lost 1 base and J lost 2, with 10 bases in between. Germline CDR1 reads SGHNT; CDR2 reads YENEEA. CDR3 in amino acids: CASSLAQATTDTQYF. The CDR3 region has the DNA TGTGCCAGCAGCTTAGCCCAGGCGACCACAGATACGCAGTATTTT.

The chain couples TRBV24-1 to TRBJ1-1; D remains ambiguous. CDR1 is KGHDR and CDR2 is SFDVKD in the germline V gene. The germline V and J ends were trimmed by 6 bases and 5 bases, with 12 bases remaining between them. The CDR3 loop spans 13 amino acids. The CDR3 bases are TGTGCCACCAGTCCGGGGAGTCAGACTGAAGCTTTCTTT. Translating it yields CATSPGSQTEAFF.